These T cell receptor beta chains were read from a single sample in a study of response to subunit inactivated influenza vaccine. Using its own MiXCR run on the RT-PCR reads, TCRdb lists one record per CDR3 protein. Here the sample spans hundreds of thousands of distinct CDR3 sequences, 15% to 18% being singletons. Sequenced material: PBMCs from blood, taken about 13 days after vaccination. These receptors came from a man aged 50 or older who received an inactivated influenza vaccine. The conserved cysteine and the conserved F or W are not part of the CDR3 here. Not all rows give a size; the values are once, few, many and, for expanded clones, a class.

TRBJ2-6 | . | TRBV4-2 | ASSQDRDYSGANVLT
TRBJ2-2 | . | TRBV12-3/TRBV12-4 | ASSLGSGGAGELF
TRBJ2-7 | few | TRBV2 | ASRKGLSISYEQY
TRBJ2-1 | . | TRBV4-2 | ASSLTGTANNEQF
TRBJ2-3 | . | TRBV28 | ASSLASLAGFGDTQY
TRBJ2-1 | . | TRBV10-3 | AIRGNPNEQF
TRBJ1-5 | few | TRBV29-1 | SGGESSNQPQH
TRBJ2-5 | . | TRBV19 | ANPLHSRETQY
TRBJ2-3 | . | TRBV7-2 | ASSLDLGGTQY
TRBJ2-6 | few | TRBV6-1 | ASRTGTSGANVLT
TRBJ2-1 | many | TRBV27 | ASSVFSSSYNEQF
TRBJ2-7 | few | TRBV20-1 | SPGRGAAYEQY
TRBJ2-1 | few | TRBV10-3 | AIRGRSDNEQF
TRBJ2-7 | few | TRBV5-1 | ASSLAGGLGMNEQY
TRBJ2-6 | . | TRBV18 | ASSPRLTGANVLT
TRBJ1-5 | . | TRBV28 | ASSLSFAVTGDNQPQH
TRBJ1-2 | many | TRBV12-3/TRBV12-4 | ASSPANRGSHYGYT
TRBJ2-1 | . | TRBV9 | ASSALTGAGEQF
TRBJ1-4 | . | TRBV6-5 | ASSSTSGRGEKLF
TRBJ1-5 | . | TRBV27 | ASSRGLPNQPQH
TRBJ1-5 | many | TRBV6-5 | ASSSIRTGPDQPQH
TRBJ1-2 | . | TRBV10-3 | ATGTGLAVRNGYT
TRBJ2-1 | few | TRBV6-1 | ASRSSGGFYTEQF
TRBJ2-7 | many | TRBV7-2 | ASSRRYGYEQY
TRBJ2-3 | . | TRBV5-6 | ASSSSSGTGTDTQY
TRBJ2-7 | many | TRBV15 | ATSRDSISSYEQY
TRBJ1-1 | few | TRBV10-3 | AISGGDGRNTEAF
TRBJ2-2 | few | TRBV7-9 | ASSPLAGGKTGELF
TRBJ2-1 | . | TRBV13 | ASSLVESLMNEQF
TRBJ2-7 | many | TRBV20-1 | SAPGGNYEQY
TRBJ2-1 | . | TRBV29-1 | SVDPSGAGNEQF
TRBJ2-2 | . | TRBV11-1 | ASSSSLRGQIDRSTGELF
TRBJ2-5 | few | TRBV7-2 | ASSLVGTGGSETQY
TRBJ2-1 | . | TRBV18 | ASSPSPGQGHNEQF
TRBJ2-5 | few | TRBV29-1 | SVGDSLLAQY
TRBJ1-5 | few | TRBV5-1 | ASSRTGASNQPQH
TRBJ2-7 | once | TRBV5-1 | ASSLLGGGYEQY
TRBJ2-1 | . | TRBV20-1 | SAKDLAGSYEQF
TRBJ2-1 | . | TRBV19 | ASSKSPIYEQF
TRBJ2-3 | . | TRBV20-1 | SASASEVSTDTQY
TRBJ2-1 | . | TRBV2 | ASTSTRSEQF
TRBJ1-2 | . | TRBV6-2/TRBV6-3 | ASSSRWQNYGYT
TRBJ2-1 | . | TRBV10-3 | AISDRGRRGLAGYNEQF
TRBJ2-5 | few | TRBV6-2/TRBV6-3 | ASRRGQRETQY
TRBJ1-1 | few | TRBV12-3/TRBV12-4 | ASSFQEMNTEAF
TRBJ2-7 | many | TRBV24-1 | ATSDAGIYEQY
TRBJ2-4 | many | TRBV12-3/TRBV12-4 | ASSFSGGGNIQY
TRBJ2-1 | few | TRBV11-3 | ASSSGGLPEDEQF
TRBJ2-5 | few | TRBV7-2 | ASSLERTSGRLETQY
TRBJ2-5 | few | TRBV10-3 | ATQGVTGGSETQY
TRBJ2-7 | few | TRBV7-2 | ASSLVGGINYEQY
TRBJ2-7 | few | TRBV15 | ATSRRTENYEQY
TRBJ2-3 | . | TRBV30 | AWSALRTSTDTQY